The text below deals with one T cell receptor beta chain. Its antigen is still unknown. This CDR3 region has 14 residues. Trimming shortened V by 6 bases and J by 0 bases, and 14 bases separated the two germline ends. The germline V gene encodes CDR1 SQVTM and CDR2 ANQGSEA. The sample comes from a study of read filtering for tumor transcriptome and immune sequencing. Study conclusions and caveats: Dropping single-read clonotypes raised IR-seq and RNA-seq shared-clonotype correlation.

The library was built from 400 to 500 ng RNA with molecular barcoded adaptors for alpha/delta and beta/gamma chains. In TCRdb, the reads were re-called with MiXCR into one record per CDR3 protein. The table records about 57,000 distinct CDR3 sequences, 20% to 25% of them present only once. This sequence was found in a donor aged 40 or over with multiple myeloma. The chain employs TRBV29-1 and TRBJ1-1, with D possibly matching TRBD1 (6 bases). Sequencing was carried out using a population of CD138-negative cells sorted from bone marrow. This CDR3 reads CSVILDSMNTEAFF. For the CDR3, the DNA is TGCAGCGTAATCTTGGACAGTATGAACACTGAAGCTTTCTTT.